The 10 T cell receptor beta chains presented below share a single source sample, sequenced in a study of blood T cell repertoires in COVID-19. TCRdb's copy holds only in-frame clones and misses some; the assay was immunoSEQ multiplex PCR. The sample lists fewer than 200,000 clones, approximately 90% occurring once. Sample: peripheral blood. All receptors come from a woman aged 65 to 85 with COVID-19, enrolled during active disease.

The chain links TRBV5-1 to TRBJ1-6; D gene uncertain. The CDR3 covers 16 residues. From germline, CDR1 is SGHRS and CDR2 YFSETQ. V lost 0 bases to trimming and J lost 6 bases, with 13 bases between them. CDR3 sequence: CASSLALQKTNSPLHF. The CDR3 nucleotides read TGCGCCAGCAGCTTGGCCCTTCAGAAAACTAATTCACCCCTCCACTTT.

The rearrangement joins TRBV3-1 (or the pseudogene TRBV3-2) to TRBJ2-6, with D uncertain. V lost 4 bases and J lost 0, with 16 bases in between. This CDR3 has 18 amino acids. Germline CDR1 is LGHDT and CDR2 is YNNKEL (reference sequence). CDR3 region: CASSPALVSSSGANVLTF. The CDR3 coding sequence is TGTGCCAGCAGCCCAGCGTTAGTCAGTAGCTCTGGGGCCAACGTCCTGACTTTC.

In this sample, this clone turned up once. The chain carries TRBV20-1 and TRBJ1-6; 8 positions agree with TRBD1. V shed 3 bases, J shed 7 bases, and the junction held 8 bases outside the gene matches. This CDR3 is 15 amino acids long. Germline loops: CDR1 DFQATT, CDR2 SNEGSKA (reference sequence). CDR3 residues: CSASPGQGANSPLHF. CDR3 nucleotides: TGCAGTGCTAGTCCCGGGCAGGGGGCAAATTCACCCCTCCACTTT.

This clone has a handful of counts. The chain employs TRBV4-1 and TRBJ1-5; 7 bases are shared with TRBD1. V lost 3 bases and J lost 6; bases outside the gene matches: 5. In germline, CDR1 is MGHRA, CDR2 YSYEKL. The CDR3 sequence is 14 residues long. The CDR3 here is CASSHQGEAQPQHF. CDR3 nucleotide sequence: TGCGCCAGCAGCCATCAGGGGGAGGCTCAGCCCCAGCATTTT.

V is TRBV6-1 and J is TRBJ1-6; TRBD1 aligns across 10 bases. V lost 4 bases, J lost 10 bases, and 10 bases stayed unmatched. The germline gives CDR1 MNHNS, CDR2 SASEGT. The length of the CDR3 is 16 residues. The CDR3 loop is CASSAKDRGSLSPLHF. CDR3 DNA: TGTGCCAGCAGTGCGAAGGACAGGGGGTCTTTGTCACCCCTCCACTTT.

The chain employs TRBV7-9 and TRBJ1-4; 10 bases line up with TRBD1. Unmatched junction bases numbered 5, after V lost 5 bases and J lost 8 bases. The length of the CDR3 is 14 residues. Germline V gene sequence: CDR1 SEHNR, CDR2 FQNEAQ (reference sequence). The CDR3 nucleotides are TGTGCCAGCAGCAGACAGGGGGCGAAAGAAAAACTGTTTTTT. Amino acid sequence: CASSRQGAKEKLFF.

This chain uses TRBV28 with TRBJ1-5; TRBD1 matches 7 bases. The germline V gene has CDR1 MDHEN and CDR2 SYDVKM. CDR3 size: 15 residues. V lost 1 base and J lost 5; bases outside the gene matches: 5. CDR3 amino acids: CASSLSGQWDQPQHF. The CDR3, as DNA: TGTGCCAGCAGTTTATCGGGACAGTGGGATCAGCCCCAGCATTTT. Variable domain in full (rest from reference TRBV28 and TRBJ1-5): DVKVTQSSRYLVKRTGEKVFLECVQDMDHENMFWYRQDPGLGLRLIYFSYDVKMKEKGDIPEGYSVSREKKERFSLILESASTNQTSMYLCASSLSGQWDQPQHFGDGTRLSIL.

The V gene is TRBV5-4, the J gene TRBJ2-2; D possibly corresponds to TRBD1 (6 bases). The V gene's germline CDR1 is SGHNT and CDR2 YYREEE (reference sequence). The V gene lost 1 base and the J gene lost 1 base, with 20 bases spanning the gap. CDR3 length: 19 amino acids. CDR3 region: CASSLRGFRTVLNTGELFF. Here the CDR3 DNA reads TGTGCCAGCAGCTTGAGGGGTTTCAGGACAGTGCTGAACACCGGGGAGCTGTTTTTT.

The V gene is TRBV5-8, the J gene TRBJ2-7; 7 bases are a match to TRBD1. The V gene end was trimmed by 0 bases and the J gene end by 6 bases; junction bases not matched to a gene: 9. The CDR3 sequence is 15 residues long. Looked up from germline, CDR1 is SGHTS and CDR2 is YDEGEE. The CDR3 bases are TGTGCCAGCAGCTTGGCTTCTCAGGGGGTCGGCGAGCAGTACTTC. Encoded protein: CASSLASQGVGEQYF.

The rearrangement links TRBV2 to TRBJ1-2; no reliable D call. CDR3 size: 13 residues. The germline V and J ends were trimmed by 8 bases and 4 bases, with 14 bases remaining between them. Germline CDR1 reads SNHLY; CDR2 reads FYNNEI. CDR3 sequence (DNA): TGTGCCAGCCTTTGGACTGAAATCTATGGCTACACCTTC. Protein sequence: CASLWTEIYGYTF.